This passage covers 2 T cell receptor beta chains from one sample sequenced in a study of metastatic and nonmetastatic thyroid tumors (dated by TCRdb to the early 2020s). No patient had received any treatment before thyroid surgery. Receptor amplification or capture employed PCR. Sequenced using an Illumina HiSeq 4000. The public reads were run again by TCRdb, first through fastp at Q25 and then through MiXCR, and only productive beta chains were kept. In this sample the table shows 40,000 or so clones, about 13% of which occur a single time. The ten largest clones take up 9% to 9.5% of the sample. Specimen: blood. Receptors originate from a female donor with papillary thyroid cancer or a benign thyroid nodule (not recorded which). Some clones in this sample may be carry-over from other donors' samples.

There are many counts of this clone. The V gene is TRBV10-3, the J gene TRBJ2-5, with TRBD2 matching 9 bases. The germline V gene has CDR1 ENHRY and CDR2 SYGVKD. V lost 3 bases to trimming and J lost 2 bases; unmatched junction nucleotides: 4. This CDR3 has 15 residues. The CDR3 loop reads CAISDSSGRQETQYF. As DNA, the CDR3 is TGTGCCATCAGTGATAGTAGCGGGAGACAAGAGACCCAGTACTTC.

This clone has a count of ten or more. This CDR3 is also generated by other DNA sequences in the sample. The DNA for the CDR3 is TGTGCCAGCTCACCCAGCTCCTACGAGCAGTACTTC. Translated, it gives CASSPSSYEQYF. The J gene is TRBJ2-7, the V gene TRBV18; D call uncertain. V lost 3 bases and J 0 bases, leaving 3 bases between the germline ends. The CDR3 runs 12 residues. Germline lookup yields CDR1 KGHSH and CDR2 LQKENI.